This T cell receptor beta chain was identified in a study of blood T cell repertoires in COVID-19. Study as a whole: PBMCs, B-cell-depleted T cells, or T cells were the source of the cDNA or gDNA that made up the material.

Germline-derived CDR1 and CDR2 are MNHEY and SVGAGI. With 5 bases clipped from V and 9 bases from J, the junction kept 15 bases outside the gene matches. The CDR3 covers 15 residues. This clone has a single count. TCRdb keeps only in-frame clones here, not all; method: immunoSEQ multiplex PCR. Here the sample spans roughly 250,000 clones, about 88% being singletons. The clonotype was recovered from a man in his 60s who had recovered from COVID-19. Sequenced input: peripheral blood. The chain is built from TRBV6-5 and TRBJ1-1; 7 bases are shared with TRBD1. CDR3 sequence reads: CASSHLPITGAKAFF. The CDR3 bases are TGTGCCAGCAGTCACTTACCTATAACAGGGGCTAAAGCTTTCTTT.